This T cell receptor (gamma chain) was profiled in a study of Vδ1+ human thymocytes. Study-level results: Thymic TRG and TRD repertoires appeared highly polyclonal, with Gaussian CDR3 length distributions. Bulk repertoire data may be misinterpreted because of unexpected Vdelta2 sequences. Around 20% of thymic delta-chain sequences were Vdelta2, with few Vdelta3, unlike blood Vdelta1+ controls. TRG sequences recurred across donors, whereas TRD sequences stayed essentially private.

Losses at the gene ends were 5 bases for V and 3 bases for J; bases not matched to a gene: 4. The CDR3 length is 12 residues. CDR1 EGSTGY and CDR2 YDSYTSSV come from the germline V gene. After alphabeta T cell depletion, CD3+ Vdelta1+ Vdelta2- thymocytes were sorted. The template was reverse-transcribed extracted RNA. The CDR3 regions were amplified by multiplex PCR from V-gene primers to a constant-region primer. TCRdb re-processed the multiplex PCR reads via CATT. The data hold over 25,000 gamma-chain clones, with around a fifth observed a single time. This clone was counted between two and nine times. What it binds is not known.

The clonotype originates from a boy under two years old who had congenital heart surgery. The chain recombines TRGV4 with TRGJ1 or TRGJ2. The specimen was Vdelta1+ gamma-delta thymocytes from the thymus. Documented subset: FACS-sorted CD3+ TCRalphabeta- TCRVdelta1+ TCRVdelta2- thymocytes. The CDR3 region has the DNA TGTGCCACCTGGGTTCTTTATTATAAGAAACTCTTT. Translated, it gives CATWVLYYKKLF.